This TCR beta chain originates from a study of CD8 T cells in Susac syndrome. The CD8+ and CD4+ T cells were negatively isolated, with the TEMRA cells enriched by FACS. Concerning this clonotype: What it recognizes is unknown.

Findings of the study overall: The TCR sequencing and HLA analysis in the study involved a relatively small number of individuals, as the study acknowledged.

The CDR3 runs 12 residues. Trimming removed 0 bases from V and 10 bases from J, with 10 bases in between. CDR1 is SQVTM, CDR2 ANQGSEA, per germline. RNA amounts of about 0.5 to 1 ug underwent reverse transcription with random hexamers. Amplification of TCR beta CDR3 across 54 Vbeta and 13 Jbeta was performed with immunoSEQ multiplex PCR. One entry per CDR3 protein results from TCRdb running MiXCR on the immunoSEQ multiplex PCR reads. The table lists 200,000 or so distinct CDR3 sequences, 90% to 95% of them singletons. The sample was CD4+ T cells from PBMCs. The V and J genes are TRBV29-1 and TRBJ2-1; no firm D call. The sequence was collected from a human donor with multiple sclerosis. The CDR3 protein is CSVEDQSSEQFF. The CDR3 DNA is TGCAGCGTTGAAGACCAGTCGTCCGAGCAGTTCTTC.